One sample yielded the 29 T cell receptor beta chains listed below, sequenced in a study of technical replicates of blood from a few donors. The assay was immunoSEQ multiplex PCR, and TCRdb's table has in-frame clones only and misses some. Of roughly 60,000 clones listed, nearly 90% are singletons. The sequenced sample was PBMCs. These receptors all come from a human donor in good health. Some clones in this sample may be carry-over from other donors' samples.

The genes are TRBV7-8 and TRBJ1-4; D is unresolved. V was cut by 1 base and J by 6 bases, with 9 bases left in between. The germline gives CDR1 SGHVS, CDR2 FQNEAQ. CDR3 size: 14 residues. CDR3 nucleotide sequence: TGTGCCAGCAGCTTAGGGGCAAGCTATGAAAAACTGTTTTTT. It translates to CASSLGASYEKLFF.

V usage is TRBV6-4 and J usage is TRBJ2-1; possibly TRBD1 for D (6 bases). CDR3 length: 14 amino acids. Trimming stripped 3 bases from V and 9 bases from J, with 15 bases between. Germline V gene sequence: CDR1 MRHNA, CDR2 SNTAGT. The CDR3 bases are TGTGCCAGCAGTGAGTCAGGGGATAACGCTGAGCAGTTCTTC. It codes for CASSESGDNAEQFF.

This chain joins TRBV7-7 and TRBJ2-5; TRBD2 agrees at 8 bases. The CDR3 totals 14 residues. Trimming took 4 bases from V and 2 from J; bases not matched to a gene: 3. Germline V lookup: CDR1 SSHAT, CDR2 FNYEAQ (reference sequence). This chain's CDR3 is CASSSGGVQETQYF. The CDR3 bases are TGTGCCAGCAGCTCGGGGGGGGTGCAAGAGACCCAGTACTTC. Looking up the rest from reference TRBV7-7 and TRBJ2-5 gives the full variable domain: GAGVSQSPRYKVTKRGQDVTLRCDPISSHATLYWYQQALGQGPEFLTYFNYEAQPDKSGLPSDRFSAERPEGSISTLTIQRTEQRDSAMYRCASSSGGVQETQYFGPGTRLLVL.

The chain joins TRBV7-9 to TRBJ2-7, with 7 bases fitting TRBD1. The germline CDR1 and CDR2 sequences are SEHNR and FQNEAQ (reference sequence). The CDR3 contains 14 residues. V lost 3 bases and J lost 1; bases outside the gene matches: 3. The CDR3 nucleotides read TGTGCCAGCAGCTTGGGACAGAAATCCTACGAGCAGTACTTC. This codes for CASSLGQKSYEQYF. The full variable domain, its missing parts supplied by reference TRBV7-9 and TRBJ2-7, is DTGVSQNPRHKITKRGQNVTFRCDPISEHNRLYWYRQTLGQGPEFLTYFQNEAQLEKSRLLSDRFSAERPKGSFSTLEIQRTEQGDSAMYLCASSLGQKSYEQYFGPGTRLTVT.

The rearrangement joins TRBV27 to TRBJ2-7; possible D gene TRBD1, 6 bases. The CDR3 contains 14 residues. Trimming took off 6 bases at V and 4 bases at J, with 16 bases between the two ends. From germline, CDR1 is MNHEY and CDR2 SMNVEV (reference sequence). CDR3 in DNA: TGTGCCAGCAGAGCCGTGGGCAGGGGTTACGAGCAGTACTTC. It codes for CASRAVGRGYEQYF.

This clone was counted a few times. The chain is built from TRBV9 and TRBJ2-5; D is unclear. Germline CDR1 and CDR2: SGDLS and YYNGEE. The V gene lost 1 base and the J gene lost 1 base, with 11 bases spanning the gap. This CDR3 has 15 amino acids. CDR3 nucleotides: TGTGCCAGCAGCGTATCACCGGTTCCCCAAGAGACCCAGTACTTC. It codes for CASSVSPVPQETQYF.

The chain links TRBV5-1 to TRBJ1-2; 7 positions agree with TRBD1. V lost 4 bases and J lost 0; bases outside the gene matches: 9. The V gene's germline CDR1 is SGHRS and CDR2 YFSETQ. The CDR3 is 16 residues long. Written as DNA, the CDR3 is TGCGCCAGCAGCCGCGACAGGGAGCAGGCTAACTATGGCTACACCTTC. Its protein is CASSRDREQANYGYTF.

The chain has TRBV5-4 and TRBJ2-7; 8 nucleotides match TRBD2. The CDR3 is 16 residues long. Germline CDR1 reads SGHNT; CDR2 reads YYREEE (reference sequence). V shed 0 bases, J shed 1 base, and the junction held 6 bases outside the gene matches. CDR3 nucleotides: TGTGCCAGCAGCTTGGCTGGGGTAGCGGGGTCCTACGAGCAGTACTTC. This gives the protein CASSLAGVAGSYEQYF.

The chain uses TRBV30 and TRBJ2-7; the match to TRBD2 covers 8 bases. V trimming: 5 bases; J trimming: 3 bases; junction bases outside the gene matches: 3. The CDR3 sequence is 12 residues long. The germline CDR1 and CDR2 sequences are GTSNPN and SVGIG (reference sequence). CDR3 residues: CAWSTSGYEQYF. In DNA, the CDR3 is TGTGCCTGGTCTACTAGCGGCTACGAGCAGTACTTC.

This rearrangement joins TRBV2 to TRBJ2-2; 13 positions agree with TRBD2. Germline V lookup: CDR1 SNHLY, CDR2 FYNNEI. The CDR3 contains 17 residues. The V segment lost 6 bases and the J segment 4 bases; nucleotides outside the gene matches: 8. The CDR3 is CASSRLAGGTSTGELFF. The CDR3 nucleotides read TGTGCCAGCAGCAGACTAGCGGGGGGCACGAGCACCGGGGAGCTGTTTTTT.

This rearrangement joins TRBV5-1 to TRBJ2-2; possible D gene TRBD2, 6 bases. CDR3 length: 15 amino acids. Trimming left V 0 bases short and J 4 bases short, with 10 bases between. Germline V gene data show CDR1 as SGHRS and CDR2 as YFSETQ. The CDR3 protein is CASSLEVGGTGELFF. DNA of the CDR3: TGCGCCAGCAGCTTGGAAGTGGGGGGCACCGGGGAGCTGTTTTTT.

The chain joins TRBV19 to TRBJ1-6; tentatively, D is TRBD1 (5 bases). Deletions cut 1 base from V and 5 bases from J, with 9 bases between. Per the germline V gene, CDR1 is LNHDA and CDR2 is SQIVND (reference sequence). CDR3 length equals 15 residues. CDR3 sequence reads: CASSIAATDNSPLHF. The CDR3 DNA sequence: TGTGCCAGTAGTATAGCTGCGACAGATAATTCACCCCTCCACTTT.

This sequence joins TRBV6-5 and TRBJ2-7, with TRBD1 identical over 8 bases. Per the germline V gene, CDR1 is MNHEY and CDR2 is SVGAGI. The CDR3 loop spans 14 amino acids. Trimming removed 6 bases from V and 4 bases from J; junction bases left unmatched: 8. CDR3 sequence (DNA): TGTGCCAGCAGAACAGGGACAGGTAATTACGAGCAGTACTTC. Translation: CASRTGTGNYEQYF.

The chain employs TRBV6-5 and TRBJ1-5, with TRBD1 identical over 7 bases. Trimming took 6 bases from V and 0 from J; bases not matched to a gene: 5. The CDR3 covers 15 residues. CDR1 and CDR2 from the germline V gene are MNHEY and SVGAGI. The CDR3 is CASRGQPDSNQPQHF. The CDR3 region has the DNA TGTGCCAGCAGGGGACAGCCCGATAGCAATCAGCCCCAGCATTTT.

This clone was seen only a few times. The rearrangement joins TRBV7-9 to TRBJ1-2; 7 bases map to TRBD1. The CDR3 consists of 13 residues. Per the germline V gene, CDR1 is SEHNR and CDR2 is FQNEAQ (reference sequence). The V and J ends lost 5 bases and 8 bases, in that order; junction bases with no gene match: 8. DNA for the CDR3: TGTGCCAGCAGCCGAGACAGGGTTGAAGGCTACACCTTC. Translating gives CASSRDRVEGYTF.

This clone came up once. The chain couples TRBV2 to TRBJ2-7, with a possible D match to TRBD2 (6 bases). From germline, CDR1 is SNHLY and CDR2 FYNNEI. The V and J ends lost 3 bases and 3 bases respectively, with 12 bases between them. This CDR3 has 14 residues. The CDR3 region is CASSDSSGVYEQYF. The CDR3 DNA is TGTGCCAGCAGTGACAGCTCGGGAGTCTACGAGCAGTACTTC.

The rearrangement uses TRBV5-4 and TRBJ2-5; D gene unclear. V was pared by 4 bases and J by 4 bases, with 11 bases between. The CDR3 runs to 13 residues. CDR1 is SGHNT and CDR2 is YYREEE in the germline V gene (reference sequence). In DNA form, the CDR3 reads TGTGCCAGCAGCCCAGGCGTCAGAGAGACCCAGTACTTC. Translation gives CASSPGVRETQYF.

This clone was detected once. The chain carries TRBV7-9 and TRBJ1-2; D is undetermined. V was clipped by 2 bases and J by 8 bases, with 6 bases between them. Germline lookup yields CDR1 SEHNR and CDR2 FQNEAQ (reference sequence). This CDR3 region has 11 residues. The CDR3 region has the DNA TGTGCCAGCAGCTTAACGGAGGGCTACACCTTC. Protein product: CASSLTEGYTF.

A single count supports this clone. The chain combines TRBV7-7 with TRBJ2-7; 12 bases map to TRBD1. The ends lost 5 bases at V and 5 bases at J; junction bases unmatched: 7. The CDR3 is 15 residues long. Per the germline V gene, CDR1 is SSHAT and CDR2 is FNYEAQ (reference sequence). The CDR3 coding sequence is TGTGCCAGCAGCCTGGGACAGGGGGCATGGAACGAGCAGTACTTC. This encodes CASSLGQGAWNEQYF.

The gene calls are TRBV6-6 and TRBJ2-1; D unclear. V was pared by 8 bases and J by 0 bases, with 8 bases between. The germline CDR1 and CDR2 sequences are MNHNY and SVGAGI (reference sequence). The CDR3 runs to 13 residues. Here the CDR3 DNA reads TGTGCCAGCCGTGGCCTCTCCTACAATGAGCAGTTCTTC. It specifies CASRGLSYNEQFF.

The chain recombines TRBV6-6 with TRBJ2-7; the D gene is possibly TRBD1 (5 bases). Trimming shortened V by 0 bases and J by 3 bases, and 9 bases separated the two germline ends. CDR3 size: 14 residues. CDR1 is MNHNY, CDR2 SVGAGI, per germline (reference sequence). The CDR3 bases are TGTGCCAGCAGTTACTCCCGACAGTACTACGAGCAGTACTTC. Protein sequence: CASSYSRQYYEQYF.

V and J are TRBV6-5 and TRBJ2-5, with D maybe TRBD1 (5 bases). Germline V gene lookup returns CDR1 MNHEY and CDR2 SVGAGI. The CDR3 is 15 amino acids. With 4 bases removed from V and 0 bases from J, the gap between germline ends came to 12 bases. The CDR3 reads CASSSKQGNQETQYF. The CDR3 DNA reads TGTGCCAGCAGTTCCAAGCAGGGAAACCAAGAGACCCAGTACTTC.

This chain connects TRBV13 to TRBJ2-1, with TRBD1 identical over 7 bases. Losses at the gene ends were 1 base for V and 2 bases for J; bases not matched to a gene: 8. CDR3 size: 17 residues. CDR1 and CDR2 (germline): PRHDT, FYEKMQ (reference sequence). The chain's CDR3 is CASSLEARTGAYNEQFF. CDR3 nucleotides: TGTGCCAGCAGCTTAGAGGCCCGGACAGGAGCCTACAATGAGCAGTTCTTC. Supplemented by reference TRBV13 and TRBJ2-1, the full variable domain reads AAGVIQSPRHLIKEKRETATLKCYPIPRHDTVYWYQQGPGQDPQFLISFYEKMQSDKGSIPDRFSAQQFSDYHSELNMSSLELGDSALYFCASSLEARTGAYNEQFFGPGTRLTVL.

The V and J genes are TRBV25-1 and TRBJ2-3, with D perhaps TRBD2 (6 bases). There are 16 residues in the CDR3. Trimming pared 3 bases from V and 0 bases from J, leaving 13 bases between. Germline assignment: CDR1 MGHDK and CDR2 SYGVNS. The CDR3 sequence is CASSDGAGFSTDTQYF. As DNA, the CDR3 is TGTGCCAGCAGTGACGGGGCGGGGTTTAGCACAGATACGCAGTATTTT.

V gene TRBV6-1 combines with J gene TRBJ1-2, with D uncertain. Germline CDR1 MNHNS, CDR2 SASEGT. The ends were cut back, 5 bases at V and 2 bases at J, with 9 bases in the middle. The CDR3 spans 13 residues. CDR3 bases: TGTGCCAGCAGTCCACAGCTGAACTATGGCTACACCTTC. Protein product: CASSPQLNYGYTF.

The gene calls are TRBV9 and TRBJ2-2, with D perhaps TRBD2 (6 bases). The CDR3 runs to 13 residues. Germline V lookup: CDR1 SGDLS, CDR2 YYNGEE. Between the trimmed V and J ends, which lost 3 bases and 9 bases, there was a span of 12 bases. CDR3 sequence: CASSDSGFRELFF. In DNA, the CDR3 is TGTGCCAGCAGCGATAGCGGTTTCAGGGAGCTGTTTTTT.

In its sample, this clone was seen a few times. This chain connects TRBV21-1 to TRBJ1-1; TRBD1 is the table's D call, not checked against the DNA. TRBV21-1 is tagged as a pseudogene. The CDR3 covers 15 residues. The DNA for the CDR3 is TGTGCCAGCAGCTCGAAGGACAGGGTAAACACTGAAGCTTTCTTT. This translates into CASSSKDRVNTEAFF.

Relative to its sample, this clone is medium-sized (0.01 to 0.1%). V gene TRBV4-1 combines with J gene TRBJ2-5; TRBD1 agrees at 7 bases. CDR1 is MGHRA and CDR2 is YSYEKL in the germline V gene. Losses at the gene ends were 0 bases for V and 3 bases for J; bases not matched to a gene: 4. The CDR3 loop spans 15 amino acids. The CDR3 reads CASSQDEGTEETQYF. In DNA form, the CDR3 reads TGCGCCAGCAGCCAAGATGAAGGGACAGAAGAGACCCAGTACTTC.

CDR3 region: CASSDGRAGIYNEQFF. CDR3 DNA sequence: TGTGCCAGCAGTGACGGCAGGGCGGGGATCTACAATGAGCAGTTCTTC. The chain links TRBV6-1 to TRBJ2-1; D is possibly TRBD2 (6 bases). Germline V CDR1 and CDR2: MNHNS, SASEGT. The CDR3 runs 16 residues. V lost 3 bases, J lost 3 bases, and 15 bases lay in between.